The 10 T cell receptor beta chains below were found in one sample sequenced in a study of CD8 T cells in Susac syndrome. Reverse transcription used about 0.45 to 1 ug RNA and random hexamers. TCRdb recomputed calls from the immunoSEQ multiplex PCR reads with MiXCR, one row per CDR3 protein. The sample includes 100,000 to 150,000 distinct CDR3 sequences, around 94% seen only once; the top ten take around 0.2%. Sequencing used CD8+ T cells from PBMCs. These receptors all stem from a human donor with Susac syndrome.

The V gene is TRBV30, the J gene TRBJ1-1; D is possibly TRBD1 (5 bases). Between the trimmed V and J ends, which lost 0 bases and 0 bases, there was a span of 11 bases. This CDR3 has 15 amino acids. Per germline, CDR1 GTSNPN and CDR2 SVGIG (reference sequence). CDR3 amino acids: CAWSVPGTLNTEAFF. The CDR3 DNA follows: TGTGCCTGGAGTGTACCCGGGACTTTGAACACTGAAGCTTTCTTT.

The chain carries TRBV13 and TRBJ2-1, with 8 bases that match TRBD2. Germline loops: CDR1 PRHDT, CDR2 FYEKMQ (reference sequence). J gave up 4 bases and V 8 bases, and 7 bases lay outside the gene matches. The CDR3 is made up of 14 amino acids. The CDR3 nucleotides read TGTGCCAGCCTACTAGCGGACCTATACAATGAGCAGTTCTTC. Translation: CASLLADLYNEQFF.

This clonotype was recorded once. The rearrangement links TRBV19 to TRBJ1-5; TRBD1 might be the D (6 bases). CDR3 size: 16 residues. Per the germline V gene, CDR1 is LNHDA and CDR2 is SQIVND (reference sequence). The V end lost 7 bases, the J end lost 5 bases, and 21 bases lay between the germline ends. CDR3 bases: TGTGCCAGTACCGCCCCACAGGGCCTAAATTATCAGCCCCAGCATTTT. This translates into CASTAPQGLNYQPQHF.

The V call is TRBV6-2 or TRBV6-3, the J call TRBJ2-7; the match to TRBD2 covers 9 bases. Losses at the gene ends were 6 bases for V and 3 bases for J; bases not matched to a gene: 6. This CDR3 contains 14 residues. Germline V gives CDR1 MNHEY, CDR2 SVGEGT. This CDR3 reads CASRELAGIYEQYF. The DNA for the CDR3 is TGTGCCAGCAGGGAACTAGCGGGTATCTACGAGCAGTACTTC.

The chain recombines TRBV6-4 with TRBJ2-4; 10 bases align to TRBD1. The CDR3 has 15 residues. V was clipped by 6 bases and J by 8 bases; unmatched bases: 10. Germline CDR1 is MRHNA and CDR2 is SNTAGT. The CDR3 loop is CASSPGTGVSDIQYF. The CDR3 bases are TGTGCCAGCAGCCCTGGGACAGGGGTTTCGGACATTCAGTACTTC.

The chain has TRBV20-1 and TRBJ1-1; TRBD1 might be the D (6 bases). V was pared by 5 bases and J by 1 base, with 17 bases between. This CDR3 comprises 15 residues. Per the germline V gene, CDR1 is DFQATT and CDR2 is SNEGSKA (reference sequence). In DNA, the CDR3 is TGCAGTGCTGGGTCAGGGGCCCTCTCGAACACTGAAGCTTTCTTT. Amino acid sequence: CSAGSGALSNTEAFF.

The chain recombines TRBV12-3 or TRBV12-4 with TRBJ2-2, with D possibly matching TRBD1 (6 bases). V shed 7 bases and J shed 4 bases, with 16 bases lying between them. The CDR3 extends over 15 amino acids. CDR3 region: CASTLGGRATGELFF. The CDR3 DNA is TGTGCCAGCACCCTAGGGGGAAGGGCCACCGGGGAGCTGTTTTTT.

This chain uses TRBV7-9 with TRBJ1-1, with 7 bases lining up with TRBD1. This CDR3 is built from 14 residues. The ends lost 6 bases at V and 5 bases at J; junction bases unmatched: 9. Germline lookup yields CDR1 SEHNR and CDR2 FQNEAQ (reference sequence). This CDR3 is CASRPTGARTEAFF. In nucleotides, the CDR3 is TGTGCCAGCAGGCCAACAGGGGCGCGGACTGAAGCTTTCTTT. Complete variable domain (other parts from reference TRBV7-9 and TRBJ1-1): DTGVSQNPRHKITKRGQNVTFRCDPISEHNRLYWYRQTLGQGPEFLTYFQNEAQLEKSRLLSDRFSAERPKGSFSTLEIQRTEQGDSAMYLCASRPTGARTEAFFGQGTRLTVV.

The CDR3 coding sequence is TGTGCCAGCAGCCAAGATACTTCCCCGGGGGGGGGCAGGAGCTATGGCTACACCTTC. Amino acid sequence: CASSQDTSPGGGRSYGYTF. The chain carries TRBV3-1 and TRBJ1-2; D possibly corresponds to TRBD1 (6 bases). This CDR3 has 19 residues. Deletions cut 0 bases from V and 4 bases from J, with 24 bases between. Germline values: CDR1 LGHDT, CDR2 YNNKEL (reference sequence).

The chain recombines TRBV9 with TRBJ2-2; 13 bases line up with TRBD2. J lost 6 bases, V lost 0 bases, and 2 bases had no gene match. Looked up from germline, CDR1 is SGDLS and CDR2 is YYNGEE. The CDR3 sequence is 16 residues long. The DNA for the CDR3 is TGTGCCAGCAGCGTAGAAACTAGCGGGAGGGCCGGGGAGCTGTTTTTT. This gives the protein CASSVETSGRAGELFF.